This TCR beta chain was retrieved from a study of PD-L1 blockade in urothelial cancer. Findings and limits, study-wide: Larger 3-week expansion of tumor-associated blood clones was seen in durable-benefit patients.

The time point was: peripheral blood 6 weeks after treatment start. The CDR3 has 18 residues. The germline V gene encodes CDR1 KGHSH and CDR2 LQKENI. J was trimmed by 0 bases and V by 4 bases; bases with no gene match: 6. On this clone itself: The antigen is not known.

The table came from immunoSEQ multiplex PCR; TCRdb's copy has only in-frame clones and leaves some out. The sample carries 65,000 to 85,000 clones, 80% to 95% recorded once. The origin of this receptor is a woman of 80 years or more with urothelial cancer. The genes are TRBV18 and TRBJ2-6; 10 bases fit TRBD1. The material sequenced was PBMCs, taken around atezolizumab (anti-PD-L1) treatment. Here the CDR3 DNA reads TGTGCCAGCTCACTTGGGACAGGGGCTACCTCTGGGGCCAACGTCCTGACTTTC. Its protein product is CASSLGTGATSGANVLTF.